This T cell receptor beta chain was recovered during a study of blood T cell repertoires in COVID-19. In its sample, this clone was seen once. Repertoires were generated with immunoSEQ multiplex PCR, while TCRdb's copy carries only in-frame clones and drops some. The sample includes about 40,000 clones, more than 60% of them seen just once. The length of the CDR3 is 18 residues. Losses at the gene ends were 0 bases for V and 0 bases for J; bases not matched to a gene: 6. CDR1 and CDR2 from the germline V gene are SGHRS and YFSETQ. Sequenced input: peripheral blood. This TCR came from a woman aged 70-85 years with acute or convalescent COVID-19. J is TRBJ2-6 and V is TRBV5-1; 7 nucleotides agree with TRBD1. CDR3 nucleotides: TGCGCCAGCAGCTTGGAAGGACAGGCGCTCTCTGGGGCCAACGTCCTGACTTTC. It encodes CASSLEGQALSGANVLTF.